This is a list of T cell receptor beta chains from one sample in a study of CD8 T cells in Susac syndrome. TCRdb re-called the immunoSEQ multiplex PCR reads with MiXCR, one entry per CDR3 protein. The repertoire holds 190,000 or so distinct CDR3 sequences, with 90% to 95% as singletons. The sample taken for sequencing was CD4+ T cells from PBMCs. Receptors originate from a human donor with multiple sclerosis. The CDR3 runs from the conserved cysteine through the conserved F or W. Fields, in order: J gene, D gene, V gene, CDR3 protein, CDR3 DNA. The D gene is left open where the match is weak.

j_gene: TRBJ2-1; d_gene: -; v_gene: TRBV12-3/TRBV12-4; CDR3aa: CASSLGEGDEQFF; CDR3nt: TGTGCCAGCAGCCTGGGTGAGGGGGATGAGCAGTTCTTC
j_gene: TRBJ2-7; d_gene: TRBD2; v_gene: TRBV15; CDR3aa: CATSTGLAALPEEQYF; CDR3nt: TGTGCCACCAGCACAGGACTAGCGGCCCTCCCGGAGGAGCAGTACTTC
j_gene: TRBJ2-5; d_gene: -; v_gene: TRBV7-3; CDR3aa: CASSLQHSQETQYF; CDR3nt: TGTGCCAGCAGTCTTCAGCATTCTCAAGAGACCCAGTACTTC
j_gene: TRBJ1-5; d_gene: -; v_gene: TRBV15; CDR3aa: CATSRPDQPQHF; CDR3nt: TGTGCCACCAGCAGACCAGATCAGCCCCAGCATTTT
j_gene: TRBJ1-1; d_gene: -; v_gene: TRBV5-1; CDR3aa: CASSLRAYPQGMNTEAFF; CDR3nt: TGCGCCAGCAGCTTACGGGCCTACCCCCAGGGAATGAACACTGAAGCTTTCTTT
j_gene: TRBJ1-4; d_gene: -; v_gene: TRBV20-1; CDR3aa: CSASRGAFDEKLFF; CDR3nt: TGCAGTGCTAGTAGGGGGGCGTTTGATGAAAAACTGTTTTTT
j_gene: TRBJ2-3; d_gene: TRBD2; v_gene: TRBV4-2; CDR3aa: CASSRRGVAGVADTQYF; CDR3nt: TGTGCCAGCAGCCGCCGCGGGGTAGCGGGAGTGGCAGATACGCAGTATTTT
j_gene: TRBJ2-5; d_gene: -; v_gene: TRBV20-1; CDR3aa: CSAGPHQETQYF; CDR3nt: TGCAGTGCTGGGCCACACCAAGAGACCCAGTACTTC
j_gene: TRBJ1-1; d_gene: -; v_gene: TRBV7-9; CDR3aa: CASSLRNGEAFF; CDR3nt: TGTGCCAGCAGCTTAAGGAACGGTGAAGCTTTCTTT
j_gene: TRBJ2-1; d_gene: -; v_gene: TRBV3-1; CDR3aa: CASSQGPRATNEQFF; CDR3nt: TGTGCCAGCAGCCAAGGACCCCGGGCCACCAATGAGCAGTTCTTC